Below, 5 T cell receptor beta chains from the same sample are listed, as sequenced in a study of shared clonotypes between healthy human individuals. Repertoires were generated with immunoSEQ multiplex PCR, while TCRdb's copy carries only in-frame clones and drops some. The table includes over 1.4 million clones, around 95% detected once. Sequencing used naive CD4+ T cells sorted from blood. This sample's subset: CD45RA+ positively selected. The receptors derive from a young man in good health.

The chain has TRBV30 and TRBJ2-3, with 8 positions matching TRBD1. With V trimmed by 3 bases and J by 2 bases, 4 bases remained unmatched. Germline V CDR1 and CDR2: GTSNPN, SVGIG (reference sequence). The length of the CDR3 is 14 residues. This chain's CDR3 is CAWSRDRNTDTQYF. In DNA form, the CDR3 reads TGTGCCTGGAGCCGGGACAGGAACACAGATACGCAGTATTTT.

V usage is TRBV10-3 and J usage is TRBJ1-1; D perhaps matches TRBD1 (5 bases). Germline V lookup: CDR1 ENHRY, CDR2 SYGVKD. There are 13 residues in the CDR3. V gave up 7 bases and J gave up 1 base, with 10 bases separating them. The CDR3 nucleotides read TGTGCCATCACCATGACAGAGAACACTGAAGCTTTCTTT. Translated: CAITMTENTEAFF.

For the CDR3, the DNA is TGTGCCAGCAGCGTTGGGACTAGCAGGCGTTTGGATACGCAGTATTTT. Translated, it gives CASSVGTSRRLDTQYF. V is TRBV9 and J is TRBJ2-3; 9 bases fit TRBD2. The germline V gene has CDR1 SGDLS and CDR2 YYNGEE. Unmatched junction bases numbered 10, after V lost 2 bases and J lost 6 bases. The CDR3 is 16 amino acids.

The genes are TRBV25-1 and TRBJ2-5; 9 nucleotides line up with TRBD1. Trimming took 2 bases from V and 5 from J; bases not matched to a gene: 3. Germline CDR1 and CDR2: MGHDK and SYGVNS. The CDR3 is 14 amino acids. CDR3 residues: CASSETGGRETQYF. CDR3 bases: TGTGCCAGCAGTGAAACAGGGGGCAGGGAGACCCAGTACTTC. Full variable domain (outside the CDR3, taken from reference TRBV25-1 and TRBJ2-5): EADIYQTPRYLVIGTGKKITLECSQTMGHDKMYWYQQDPGMELHLIHYSYGVNSTEKGDLSSESTVSRIRTEHFPLTLESARPSHTSQYLCASSETGGRETQYFGPGTRLLVL.

This rearrangement joins TRBV10-3 to TRBJ2-5; no reliable D call. The CDR3 has 14 residues. Germline V gives CDR1 ENHRY, CDR2 SYGVKD. V was cut by 2 bases and J by 7 bases, with 14 bases left in between. CDR3 loop: CAISEQAALSTQYF. Here the CDR3 DNA reads TGTGCCATCAGTGAGCAGGCCGCCCTATCGACCCAGTACTTC.